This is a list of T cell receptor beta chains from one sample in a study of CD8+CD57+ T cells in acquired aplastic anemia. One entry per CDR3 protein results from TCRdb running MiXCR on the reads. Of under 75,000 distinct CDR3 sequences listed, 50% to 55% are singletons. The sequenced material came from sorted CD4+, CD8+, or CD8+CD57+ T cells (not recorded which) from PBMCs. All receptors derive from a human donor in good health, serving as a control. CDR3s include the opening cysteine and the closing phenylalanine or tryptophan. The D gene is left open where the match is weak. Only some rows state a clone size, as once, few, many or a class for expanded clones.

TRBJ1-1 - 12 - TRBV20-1 TGCAGTGCTAGGATTTGGGGCACTGAAGCTTTCTTT CSARIWGTEAFF
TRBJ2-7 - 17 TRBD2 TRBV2 TGTGCCAGCAGTGAAGCAAGAACTAGCGGGGAATCATACGAGCAGTACTTC CASSEARTSGESYEQYF
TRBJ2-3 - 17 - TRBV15 TGTGCCACCAGCAGAGCTGACGGACCTGTCTTGGCAGATACGCAGTATTTT CATSRADGPVLADTQYF
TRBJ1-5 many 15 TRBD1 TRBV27 TGTGCCAGCAGTGAGGGACAGTATAGCAATCAGCCCCAGCATTTT CASSEGQYSNQPQHF
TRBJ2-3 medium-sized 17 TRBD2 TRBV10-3 TGTGCCATCAGTGAGTCGTTTTCTAGCGGATACACAGATACGCAGTATTTT CAISESFSSGYTDTQYF
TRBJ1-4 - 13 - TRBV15 TGTGCCACCAGCAGGGACTTTGATGAAAAACTGTTTTTT CATSRDFDEKLFF
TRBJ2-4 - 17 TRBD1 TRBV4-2 TGTGCCAGCAGCCTTACCGGGACAGGAATAGCCAAAAACATTCAGTACTTC CASSLTGTGIAKNIQYF
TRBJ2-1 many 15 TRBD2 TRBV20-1 TGCAGTGCTGACAAGACTAGCGGGGGAATCGATGAGCAGTTCTTC CSADKTSGGIDEQFF
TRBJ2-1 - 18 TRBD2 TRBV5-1 TGCGCCAGCAGCTCCCGCCCTACAACTAGCGGGGGCTACAATGAGCAGTTCTTC CASSSRPTTSGGYNEQFF
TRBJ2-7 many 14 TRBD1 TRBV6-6 TGTGCCAGCAGTTCGCCGGGACAGGGGAACGAGCAGTACTTC CASSSPGQGNEQYF
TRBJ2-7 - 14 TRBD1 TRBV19 TGTGCCAGTAGTATAGACACGACAGGGTACGAGCAGTACTTC CASSIDTTGYEQYF
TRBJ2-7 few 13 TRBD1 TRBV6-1 TGTGCCAGCAGTCGGGACAGAAACTACGAGCAGTACTTC CASSRDRNYEQYF
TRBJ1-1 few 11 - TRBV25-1 TGTGCCAGCAGTGAAAGTTTGGAAGCTTTCTTT CASSESLEAFF
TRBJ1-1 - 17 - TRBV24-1 TGTGCCACCAGTGATTTGTACAGGGAAGAATTGAACACTGAAGCTTTCTTT CATSDLYREELNTEAFF
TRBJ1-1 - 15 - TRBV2 TGTGCCAGCAGTGAACTAGGCAGGAAGAACACTGAAGCTTTCTTT CASSELGRKNTEAFF
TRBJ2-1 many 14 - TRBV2 TGTGCCAGCATTACCGACCCTGACAGAGCAAAACAGTTCTTC CASITDPDRAKQFF
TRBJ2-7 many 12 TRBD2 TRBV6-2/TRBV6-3 TGTGCCAGCCTAGCGGGAGGACGAGAGCAGTACTTC CASLAGGREQYF
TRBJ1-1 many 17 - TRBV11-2 TGTGCCAGCAGCTTATGGGGAGCAGGAGGGGTCAACACTGAAGCTTTCTTT CASSLWGAGGVNTEAFF